This TCR beta chain was identified in a study of sequential checkpoint blockade in melanoma (dated 2019 in TCRdb). Regarding the research as a whole: Using 1:1 randomization, the trial assigned patients either to first-line nivolumab followed by ipilimumab (arm A) or to ipilimumab followed by nivolumab (arm B). Maintenance nivolumab was given following each of the two trial sequences.

Study-wide conclusions, independent of this receptor: Validation of the response-prediction model combining TCR metrics and mutation burden is needed in larger, independent patient cohorts.

Note on this clone: Its antigen is currently not known. One base away there is no much larger clone; base qualities are not given.

From cysteine to phenylalanine, the CDR3 is 16 amino acids long. Here the CDR3 DNA is all that survives: 48 bases in frame from base 1. Per the germline V gene, SGHTA is the CDR1 and FQGNSA is the CDR2. At the junction V is shortened by 2 bases and J by 0 bases, with 14 bases in between. The treatment or condition label here, explained by the study, means: randomized to nivolumab then ipilimumab (arm A) or the reverse (arm B). Prior DNA-damaging chemotherapy had not been received by any trial patient. Thawed PBMCs were sorted on a FACS Aria II flow cytometer to isolate live CD3+CD8+ cells negative for CD19 and CD56. The samples were obtained from melanoma patients enrolled in CheckMate 064, an open-label, randomized phase II trial testing sequential checkpoint blockade. Peripheral blood mononuclear cells were collected by leukapheresis, purified using Ficoll-Paque, and frozen in human serum containing approximately 9.4% DMSO. Right after sorting, the blood CD3+CD8+ cells were verified to be >98% pure, and DNA extraction followed.

The immunoSEQ Assay was used to immunosequence TCRbeta CDR3 regions from genomic DNA. Before high-throughput sequencing, genomic DNA was amplified using bias-controlled multiplex PCR. Under the source paper's analysis protocol: To quantify the absolute abundance of each unique TCRbeta CDR3 region, the sequences were collapsed and filtered. Clonality, defined as 1 minus Pielou's evenness, was calculated using only productive rearrangements. A previously published method was used to identify clones with significantly greater frequencies in on-treatment samples than in baseline samples. Imported from immuneACCESS, the table was reduced by TCRdb to in-frame sequences with V and J called. These copies leave out some clones; in studies compared against another copy, an unresolved V gene accounts for under half, and the cause of the remainder is not known. The V and J calls and clone size are taken from that table; D and trimming were inferred from the DNA. Within this sample are about 20,000 clones, with roughly four fifths of them counted one time only. About 51% of the sample is held by the ten biggest clonotypes.

This TCR came from a human donor with melanoma. Recombination connected TRBV7-2 to TRBJ2-7; TRBD2 is possibly the D segment (5 matching bases). Sequenced here: CD8+ T cells sorted from blood (inferred from file names), sampled from a patient given nivolumab and ipilimumab in sequence. The encoded CDR3 is CASSLNGVSSSYEQYF. The base sequence is TGTGCCAGCAGCTTAAACGGGGTCAGTAGCTCCTACGAGCAGTACTTC.